This record concerns one T cell receptor (beta chain) sequence. These data belong to a study of blood T cell repertoires in COVID-19. Study details: The United States, Italy and Spain were the sources of the acute and convalescent COVID-19 samples.

The CDR3 is 15 residues long. The J segment lost 0 bases and the V segment lost 7 bases, leaving 7 bases of the junction unmatched. Germline V gene lookup returns CDR1 SGHRS and CDR2 YFSETQ. The assay was immunoSEQ multiplex PCR, and TCRdb's table has in-frame clones only and misses some. The sample has 150,000 to 200,000 clones, roughly 91% seen once. The sample consisted of peripheral blood. The TCR sequence derives from a man aged 40-50 years with active or convalescent COVID-19. The chain couples TRBV5-1 to TRBJ1-1; 9 bases are shared with TRBD1. As DNA, the CDR3 is TGCGCCAGCGCCGGGACAGGGTTAATGAACACTGAAGCTTTCTTT. Translated, it gives CASAGTGLMNTEAFF.